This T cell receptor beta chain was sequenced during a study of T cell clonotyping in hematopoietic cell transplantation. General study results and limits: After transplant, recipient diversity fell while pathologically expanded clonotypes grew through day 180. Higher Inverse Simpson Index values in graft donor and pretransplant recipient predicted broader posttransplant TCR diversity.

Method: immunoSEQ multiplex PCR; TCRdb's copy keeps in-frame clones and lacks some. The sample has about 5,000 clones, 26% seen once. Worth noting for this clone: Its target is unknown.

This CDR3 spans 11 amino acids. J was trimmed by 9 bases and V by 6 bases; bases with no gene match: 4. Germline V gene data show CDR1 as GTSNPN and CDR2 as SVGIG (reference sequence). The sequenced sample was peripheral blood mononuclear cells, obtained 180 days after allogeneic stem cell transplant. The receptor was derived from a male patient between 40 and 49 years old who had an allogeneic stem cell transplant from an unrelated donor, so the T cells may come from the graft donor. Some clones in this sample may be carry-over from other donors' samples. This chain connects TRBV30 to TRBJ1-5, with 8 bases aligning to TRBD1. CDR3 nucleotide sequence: TGTGCCTGTTCAACAGGGGGGCCCCAGCATTTT. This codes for CACSTGGPQHF.